These 2 T cell receptor beta chains share one sample of origin, sequenced in a study of vaccination and CD4 T cells after COVID-19. Which antigens these TCRs recognize remains unknown. Sequenced with the Oncomine TCR Beta short-read assay was DNA taken from cultured CD4+ T cells. TCRdb reanalysed the PCR reads using MiXCR and keeps one entry per CDR3 protein. This sample has 10,000 to 12,000 distinct CDR3 sequences; less than 85% occur once, and the top ten carry about 9.8%. Treatment noted: roughly 10-day PBMC culture with coronavirus spike peptide pools or control peptides (ViraFEST assay). Material for sequencing was CD4+ T cells from blood, cultured in vitro. The receptors here all came from a human donor who had recovered from COVID-19.

The V call is TRBV2, the J call TRBJ1-1; D remains unclear. This CDR3 region has 13 residues. Germline V gene lookup returns CDR1 SNHLY and CDR2 FYNNEI. The germline V and J ends were trimmed by 7 bases and 1 base, with 10 bases remaining between them. The CDR3 DNA sequence: TGTGCCAGCAAGTACCGAGGGAACACTGAAGCTTTCTTT. Translated, it gives CASKYRGNTEAFF.

This chain joins TRBV20-1 and TRBJ2-5; D is perhaps TRBD2 (6 bases). Per germline, CDR1 DFQATT and CDR2 SNEGSKA (reference sequence). The CDR3 is made up of 13 amino acids. V was cut by 4 bases and J by 5 bases, with 14 bases left in between. The chain's CDR3 is CSATFPGGETQYF. In DNA, the CDR3 is TGCAGTGCTACTTTCCCTGGGGGGGAGACCCAGTACTTC.